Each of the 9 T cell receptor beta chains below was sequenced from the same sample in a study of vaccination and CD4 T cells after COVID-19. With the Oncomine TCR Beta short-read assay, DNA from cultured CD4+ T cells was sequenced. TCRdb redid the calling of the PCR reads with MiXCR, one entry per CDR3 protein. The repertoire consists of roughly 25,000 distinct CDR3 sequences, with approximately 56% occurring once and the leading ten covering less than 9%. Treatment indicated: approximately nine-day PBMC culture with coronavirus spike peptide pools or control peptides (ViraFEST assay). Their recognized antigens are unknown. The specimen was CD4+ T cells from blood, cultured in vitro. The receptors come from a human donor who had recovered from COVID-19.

The CDR3 coding sequence is TGCAGTGCTAGCGGGGGGGTGGCTGCTCAGCCCCAGCATTTT. This encodes CSASGGVAAQPQHF. V and J are TRBV20-1 and TRBJ1-5; weak D call: TRBD1 (5 bases). The CDR3 length is 14 residues. Trimming removed 3 bases at V and 6 bases at J, with 15 bases between. Germline V gene data show CDR1 as DFQATT and CDR2 as SNEGSKA (reference sequence).

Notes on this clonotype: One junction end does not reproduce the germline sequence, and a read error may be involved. This CDR3 reads CASSSQPSGTPGYF. The CDR3 bases are TGTGCCAGCAGCTCCCAGCCTAGCGGGACCCCAGGGTACTTC. V is TRBV7-3 and J is TRBJ2-1, with 9 bases fitting TRBD2. The CDR3 extends over 14 amino acids. The V gene's germline CDR1 is SGHTA and CDR2 FQGTGA.

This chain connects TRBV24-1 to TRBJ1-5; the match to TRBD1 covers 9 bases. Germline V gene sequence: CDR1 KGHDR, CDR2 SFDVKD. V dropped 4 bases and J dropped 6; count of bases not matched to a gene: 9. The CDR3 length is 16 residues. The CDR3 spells CATSESGTGMSQPQHF. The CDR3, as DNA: TGTGCCACCAGTGAATCCGGGACAGGGATGAGTCAGCCCCAGCATTTT.

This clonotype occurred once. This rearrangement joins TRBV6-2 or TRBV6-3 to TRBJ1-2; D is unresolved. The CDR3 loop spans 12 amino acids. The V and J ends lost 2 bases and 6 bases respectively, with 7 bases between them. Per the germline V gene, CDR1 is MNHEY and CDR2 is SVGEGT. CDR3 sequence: CASSYQVNGYTF. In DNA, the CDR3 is TGTGCCAGCAGTTACCAGGTGAATGGCTACACCTTC.

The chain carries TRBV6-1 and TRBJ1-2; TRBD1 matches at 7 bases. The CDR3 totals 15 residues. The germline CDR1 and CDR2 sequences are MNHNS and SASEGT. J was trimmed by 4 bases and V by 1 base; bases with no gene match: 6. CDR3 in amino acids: CASSEGGGSGYGYTF. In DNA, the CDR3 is TGTGCCAGCAGTGAAGGAGGGGGCAGCGGCTATGGCTACACCTTC.

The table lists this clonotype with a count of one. CDR3 in amino acids: CSASGPSTDTQYF. DNA for the CDR3: TGCAGTGCTAGCGGTCCTAGCACAGATACGCAGTATTTT. The J gene is TRBJ2-3, the V gene TRBV20-1; no reliable D call. Germline assignment: CDR1 DFQATT and CDR2 SNEGSKA (reference sequence). The CDR3 runs to 13 residues. Trimming removed 3 bases from V and 0 bases from J, with 7 bases in between.

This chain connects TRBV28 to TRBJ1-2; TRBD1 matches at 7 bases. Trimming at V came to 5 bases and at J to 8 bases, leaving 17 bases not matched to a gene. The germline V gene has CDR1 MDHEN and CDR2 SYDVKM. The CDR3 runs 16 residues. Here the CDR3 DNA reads TGTGCCAGCAGTCCCTTTGGCCAGGGGGTTTCCCGGGGCTACACCTTC. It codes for CASSPFGQGVSRGYTF.

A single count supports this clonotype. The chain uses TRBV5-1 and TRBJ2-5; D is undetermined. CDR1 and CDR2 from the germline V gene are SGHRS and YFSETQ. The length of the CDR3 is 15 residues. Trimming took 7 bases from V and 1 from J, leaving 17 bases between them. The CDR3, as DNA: TGCGCCAGCTACCTTACTGTAGGAGTCCAAGAGACCCAGTACTTC. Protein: CASYLTVGVQETQYF.

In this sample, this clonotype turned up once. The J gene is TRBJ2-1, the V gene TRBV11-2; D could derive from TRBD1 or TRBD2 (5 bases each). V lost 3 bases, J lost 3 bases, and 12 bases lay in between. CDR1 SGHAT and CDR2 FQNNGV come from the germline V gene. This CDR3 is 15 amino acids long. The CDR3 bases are TGTGCCAGCAGCTTCAGGGACGCTGTCTACAATGAGCAGTTCTTC. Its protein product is CASSFRDAVYNEQFF.